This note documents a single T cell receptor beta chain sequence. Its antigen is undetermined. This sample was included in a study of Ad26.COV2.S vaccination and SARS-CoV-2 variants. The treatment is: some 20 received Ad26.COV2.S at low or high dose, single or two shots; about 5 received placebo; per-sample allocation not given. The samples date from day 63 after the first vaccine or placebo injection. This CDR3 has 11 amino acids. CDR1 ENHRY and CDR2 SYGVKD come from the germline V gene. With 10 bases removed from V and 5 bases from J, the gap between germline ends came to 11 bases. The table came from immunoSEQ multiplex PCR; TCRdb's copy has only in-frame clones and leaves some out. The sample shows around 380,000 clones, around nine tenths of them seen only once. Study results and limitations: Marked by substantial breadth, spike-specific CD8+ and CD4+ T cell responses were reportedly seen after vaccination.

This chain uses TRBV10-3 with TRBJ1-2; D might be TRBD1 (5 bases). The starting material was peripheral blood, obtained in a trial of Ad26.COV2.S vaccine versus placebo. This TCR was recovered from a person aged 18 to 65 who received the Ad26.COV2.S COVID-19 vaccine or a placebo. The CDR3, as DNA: TGTGCCACGTCGACAGTATATGGCTACACCTTC. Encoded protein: CATSTVYGYTF.